The 26 T cell receptor beta chains below all came from one sample that was sequenced in a study of cytomegalovirus exposure and HLA in healthy donors. It was with 60 Vbeta and 13 Jbeta primers that the PCR ran. Method: immunoSEQ multiplex PCR; TCRdb's copy keeps in-frame clones and lacks some. The sample has 130,000 or so clones; 82% are singletons. The sample was PBMCs. The source of these receptors is a woman between 50 and 59 years old in good health and CMV-seropositive.

This sequence joins TRBV11-3 and TRBJ2-1, with TRBD2 matching 10 bases. V lost 5 bases, J lost 8 bases, and 6 bases stayed unmatched. Germline assignment: CDR1 SGHNT and CDR2 YENEEA. This CDR3 comprises 14 residues. Written as DNA, the CDR3 is TGTGCCAGCAGCCCCGGGACTAGCGAAGATGAGCAGTTCTTC. It codes for CASSPGTSEDEQFF. Combining the CDR3 with reference TRBV11-3 and TRBJ2-1 gives the whole variable domain EAGVVQSPRYKIIEKKQPVAFWCNPISGHNTLYWYLQNLGQGPELLIRYENEEAVDDSQLPKDRFSAERLKGVDSTLKIQPAELGDSAVYLCASSPGTSEDEQFFGPGTRLTVL.

This CDR3 is CASSYGAGPPHF. The CDR3, as DNA: TGTGCCAGCAGTTACGGGGCCGGGCCACCGCATTTT. The gene calls are TRBV6-5 and TRBJ1-5; D is perhaps TRBD1 (5 bases). The V and J ends lost 2 bases and 15 bases respectively, with 14 bases between them. Germline V gene lookup returns CDR1 MNHEY and CDR2 SVGAGI. This CDR3 has 12 residues.

The J gene is TRBJ1-4, the V gene TRBV7-9; D gene uncertain. V was trimmed by 3 bases and J by 8 bases, leaving 4 bases between them. Germline values: CDR1 SEHNR, CDR2 FQNEAQ (reference sequence). The CDR3 totals 11 residues. The CDR3, as DNA: TGTGCCAGCAGCTTGAGGGAAAAACTGTTTTTT. Amino acid sequence: CASSLREKLFF.

This chain connects TRBV7-2 to TRBJ1-5; D not certain. Germline loops: CDR1 SGHTA, CDR2 FQGNSA. V was pared by 1 base and J by 7 bases, with 11 bases between. The CDR3 totals 14 residues. CDR3 in amino acids: CASSLVQEGQPQHF. CDR3 nucleotides: TGTGCCAGCAGCTTAGTCCAGGAAGGACAGCCCCAGCATTTT.

The chain joins TRBV7-2 to TRBJ1-5; D gene unclear. Germline CDR1 SGHTA, CDR2 FQGNSA. Trimming removed 3 bases at V and 7 bases at J, with 16 bases between. The CDR3 is 15 residues long. The CDR3 protein is CASSLSAGRNQPQHF. CDR3 sequence (DNA): TGTGCCAGCAGCTTGTCAGCGGGCAGGAACCAGCCCCAGCATTTT.

The chain links TRBV28 to TRBJ1-5, with 10 bases that match TRBD1. The CDR3 contains 18 residues. The V gene end was trimmed by 2 bases and the J gene end by 6 bases; junction bases not matched to a gene: 13. Germline values: CDR1 MDHEN, CDR2 SYDVKM. The CDR3 loop reads CASSLIGQGDPFGQPQHF. CDR3 nucleotides: TGTGCCAGCAGTTTAATAGGACAGGGGGACCCCTTCGGTCAGCCCCAGCATTTT.

This clone was counted only a few times. This rearrangement joins TRBV5-1 to TRBJ2-5; the match to TRBD1 covers 11 bases. CDR1 and CDR2 (germline): SGHRS, YFSETQ. The length of the CDR3 is 18 residues. Trimming removed 2 bases from V and 5 bases from J; junction bases left unmatched: 14. This CDR3 reads CASSFIGGTGGIEETQYF. The DNA of the CDR3 is TGCGCCAGCAGCTTCATCGGAGGGACAGGGGGTATAGAGGAGACCCAGTACTTC.

The genes are TRBV6-5 and TRBJ1-1, with 7 bases identical to TRBD1. J gave up 3 bases and V 6 bases, and 7 bases lay outside the gene matches. The length of the CDR3 is 14 residues. Looked up from germline, CDR1 is MNHEY and CDR2 is SVGAGI. CDR3 nucleotides: TGTGCCAGCAGCCAAGGGGGCGAGTACACTGAAGCTTTCTTT. It yields the protein CASSQGGEYTEAFF.

The V call is TRBV4-3, the J call TRBJ2-2; D is perhaps TRBD1 (5 bases). V lost 0 bases and J 3 bases, leaving 11 bases between the germline ends. The CDR3 spans 16 residues. Per the germline V gene, CDR1 is LGHNA and CDR2 is YSLEER. CDR3 amino acids: CASSQDWGSDTGELFF. DNA for the CDR3: TGCGCCAGCAGCCAAGATTGGGGCTCCGACACCGGGGAGCTGTTTTTT.

CDR3: CASSRPISGRHNEQFF. CDR3 in DNA: TGCGCCAGCAGCCGCCCCATCAGCGGGCGCCACAATGAGCAGTTCTTC. The chain links TRBV4-1 to TRBJ2-1; D is possibly TRBD2 (6 bases). V was shortened by 4 bases and J by 5 bases, with 18 bases between the two germline ends. Germline loops: CDR1 MGHRA, CDR2 YSYEKL. CDR3 length: 16 residues.

This clone has more than one count but fewer than ten. Compared with germline, one end of the junction differs, possibly owing to a read error. V and J are TRBV7-9 and TRBJ1-5; D gene ambiguous. The germline V gene has CDR1 SEHNR and CDR2 FQNEAQ (reference sequence). The CDR3 consists of 12 residues. As DNA, the CDR3 is TGTTCCAGCAGCCCCCTTAATCAGCCCCAGCATTTT. Translated: CSSSPLNQPQHF.

This chain connects TRBV13 to TRBJ2-1; no clear D gene. Trimming took 5 bases from V and 3 from J, leaving 11 bases between them. Germline V lookup: CDR1 PRHDT, CDR2 FYEKMQ (reference sequence). This CDR3 region has 14 residues. The CDR3 DNA is TGTGCCAGCAGCGAAACACCTTACTACAATGAGCAGTTCTTC. Translation: CASSETPYYNEQFF.

The rearrangement uses TRBV27 and TRBJ2-3; 8 positions agree with TRBD2. The V gene end was trimmed by 5 bases and the J gene end by 5 bases; junction bases not matched to a gene: 3. The germline gives CDR1 MNHEY, CDR2 SMNVEV (reference sequence). CDR3 length: 13 amino acids. The CDR3: CASSPREGDTQYF. CDR3 coding DNA: TGTGCCAGCAGTCCACGGGAGGGAGATACGCAGTATTTT.

The rearrangement links TRBV5-4 to TRBJ1-2, with D unclear. From germline, CDR1 is SGHNT and CDR2 YYREEE (reference sequence). V dropped 5 bases and J dropped 3 bases, with 29 bases sitting between them. The CDR3 loop spans 19 amino acids. The DNA for the CDR3 is TGTGCCAGCAGTAGGGTGTTAAGGGAGGATGGAGGGTACGACTATGGCTACACCTTC. Translated: CASSRVLREDGGYDYGYTF.

This chain connects TRBV11-2 to TRBJ2-2; 7 bases map to TRBD2. The CDR3 length is 16 residues. Germline CDR1 reads SGHAT; CDR2 reads FQNNGV. V shed 3 bases, J shed 4 bases, and the junction held 8 bases outside the gene matches. CDR3 in amino acids: CASSFPTTSFTGELFF. CDR3 DNA sequence: TGTGCCAGCAGCTTCCCGACGACTAGCTTCACCGGGGAGCTGTTTTTT.

Note on this clone: An end of the junction does not agree with germline; a read error may underlie this. The chain joins TRBV7-7 to TRBJ2-5, with no clear D. Per germline, CDR1 SSHAT and CDR2 FNYEAQ (reference sequence). The CDR3 is made up of 14 amino acids. CDR3 sequence reads: CASSLSMDQETQYF. In DNA, the CDR3 is TGTGCTAGCAGCTTATCTATGGACCAAGAGACCCAGTACTTC. The variable domain in full, with the rest retrieved from reference TRBV7-7 and TRBJ2-5, is GAGVSQSPRYKVTKRGQDVTLRCDPISSHATLYWYQQALGQGPEFLTYFNYEAQPDKSGLPSDRFSAERPEGSISTLTIQRTEQRDSAMYRCASSLSMDQETQYFGPGTRLLVL.

J is TRBJ1-2 and V is TRBV13, with D unclear. The V end was cut by 3 bases, the J end by 7 bases, with 15 bases between. The germline gives CDR1 PRHDT, CDR2 FYEKMQ (reference sequence). The CDR3 consists of 14 residues. The CDR3: CASSFLSETSGYTF. In DNA, the CDR3 is TGTGCCAGCAGCTTTCTCAGCGAAACCTCTGGCTACACCTTC. Based on the CDR3 plus reference TRBV13 and TRBJ1-2, the full variable domain is AAGVIQSPRHLIKEKRETATLKCYPIPRHDTVYWYQQGPGQDPQFLISFYEKMQSDKGSIPDRFSAQQFSDYHSELNMSSLELGDSALYFCASSFLSETSGYTFGSGTRLTVV.

The rearrangement links TRBV7-3 to TRBJ2-1, with 13 bases aligning to TRBD2. V shed 5 bases, J shed 13 bases, and the junction held 11 bases outside the gene matches. In germline, CDR1 is SGHTA, CDR2 FQGTGA. This CDR3 is built from 15 residues. CDR3 residues: CASSRTGTSGTKQFF. CDR3 in DNA: TGTGCCAGCAGCCGTACCGGGACTAGCGGGACCAAACAGTTCTTC.

The chain recombines TRBV7-9 with TRBJ1-4; 7 bases match TRBD1. Germline CDR1 SEHNR, CDR2 FQNEAQ (reference sequence). V was pared by 5 bases and J by 5 bases, with 8 bases of the junction left unmatched. The CDR3 sequence is 15 residues long. The CDR3 here is CASSPVGQVNEKLFF. In nucleotides, the CDR3 is TGTGCCAGCAGCCCCGTCGGACAGGTGAATGAAAAACTGTTTTTT.

This chain connects TRBV6-4 to TRBJ1-6; D not resolved. CDR3 size: 15 residues. Germline values: CDR1 MRHNA, CDR2 SNTAGT. With 5 bases removed from V and 6 bases from J, the gap between germline ends came to 14 bases. For the CDR3, the DNA is TGTGCCAGCAGTCCCACCGGGGTGGGTAATTCACCCCTCCACTTT. Protein: CASSPTGVGNSPLHF.

This chain joins TRBV30 and TRBJ1-3; a weak D match, TRBD1 (5 bases). Germline CDR1 is GTSNPN and CDR2 is SVGIG (reference sequence). The V end lost 2 bases, the J end lost 1 base, and 12 bases lay between the germline ends. The CDR3 is 15 residues long. Written as DNA, the CDR3 is TGTGCCTGGAGTCCTGACAGTCATTCTGGAAACACCATATATTTT. It codes for CAWSPDSHSGNTIYF.

This clone was seen a handful of times. The gene calls are TRBV5-4 and TRBJ2-1; 8 bases line up with TRBD2. Germline CDR1 SGHNT, CDR2 YYREEE (reference sequence). The trim removed 4 bases at V and 2 bases at J, leaving 5 bases unmatched. The CDR3 is 15 residues long. The CDR3 DNA reads as TGTGCCAGCAGCCGGAGCGGGGGAGCCTACAATGAGCAGTTCTTC. It translates to CASSRSGGAYNEQFF.

In its sample, this clone was seen once. The chain employs TRBV6-1 and TRBJ1-5, with D possibly TRBD1 on 6 matching bases. Germline CDR1 reads MNHNS; CDR2 reads SASEGT. V lost 8 bases and J lost 0, with 11 bases in between. CDR3 length: 14 amino acids. The CDR3, as DNA: TGTGCCAGCGGACAGCTTTATAGCAATCAGCCCCAGCATTTT. It translates to CASGQLYSNQPQHF.

V and J are TRBV11-3 and TRBJ2-3; D is possibly TRBD2 (6 bases). This CDR3 is built from 18 residues. V was trimmed by 8 bases and J by 4 bases, leaving 28 bases between them. Germline V lookup: CDR1 SGHNT, CDR2 YENEEA. CDR3 sequence reads: CASPLGLKEQAFADTQYF. The CDR3 nucleotides are TGTGCCAGCCCCTTGGGACTTAAGGAGCAGGCCTTCGCAGATACGCAGTATTTT.

The chain combines TRBV18 with TRBJ2-7; D is perhaps TRBD1 (6 bases). Trimming stripped 4 bases from V and 4 bases from J, with 14 bases between. This CDR3 comprises 14 residues. Per germline, CDR1 KGHSH and CDR2 LQKENI. The CDR3 protein is CASSLRDRLYEQYF. The DNA of the CDR3 is TGTGCCAGCTCACTCCGCGACAGGCTTTACGAGCAGTACTTC.

This chain uses TRBV15 with TRBJ2-5; 7 bases are shared with TRBD1. V lost 4 bases, J lost 5 bases, and 10 bases stayed unmatched. The CDR3 loop spans 15 amino acids. CDR1 LNHNV and CDR2 YYDKDF come from the germline V gene (reference sequence). The CDR3 reads CATSTNRGGGETQYF. The DNA for the CDR3 is TGTGCCACCAGCACTAACAGGGGTGGCGGGGAGACCCAGTACTTC. Drawing the rest from reference TRBV15 and TRBJ2-5, the complete variable domain is DAMVIQNPRYQVTQFGKPVTLSCSQTLNHNVMYWYQQKSSQAPKLLFHYYDKDFNNEADTPDNFQSRRPNTSFCFLDIRSPGLGDTAMYLCATSTNRGGGETQYFGPGTRLLVL.